The rows below give T cell receptor beta chains drawn from one sample of a study of identifying expanded T cells in peripheral blood. Repertoires were generated with immunoSEQ multiplex PCR, while TCRdb's copy carries only in-frame clones and drops some. Among around 95,000 clones listed, about 87% were seen once. The sample taken for sequencing was blood. These receptors came from a person between 18 and 75 years old in good health. The CDR3 runs from the conserved cysteine through the conserved F or W. The order of the fields is J gene, V gene, D gene, clone size, CDR3 DNA, CDR3 protein. D genes are given only for firm matches. Clone size is given for some rows only: seen once, a few or many times, or a class if the clone is expanded.

>TRBJ1-1|TRBV5-1|.|.
TGCGCCAGCAGGTACAGGGAGAACACTGAAGCTTTCTTC
CASRYRENTEAFF
>TRBJ1-1|TRBV29-1|.|.
TGCAGCGTTTCGGAGAAAATGAACACTGAAGCTTTCTTT
CSVSEKMNTEAFF
>TRBJ1-2|TRBV18|TRBD1|.
TGTGCCAGCTCACCGACCCCAGGGGGCAGGGGCTACACCTTC
CASSPTPGGRGYTF
>TRBJ2-1|TRBV10-3|TRBD2|once
TGTGCCGCCCTCGACGGGACTAGCGGTTATGAGCAGTTCTTC
CAALDGTSGYEQFF
>TRBJ2-3|TRBV6-5|.|.
TGTGCCAGCAGTTACTCCTGGGTAGGGACAGATACGCAGTATTTT
CASSYSWVGTDTQYF
>TRBJ1-2|TRBV25-1|.|.
TGTGCCAGCAGTGATTCCCAGAGGGGCTACACCTTC
CASSDSQRGYTF
>TRBJ2-4|TRBV2|.|once
TGTGCCAGCAGTGAAGCGGGCCAGGGGGGCGTTCGTCGGTACTTC
CASSEAGQGGVRRYF
>TRBJ2-7|TRBV5-6|TRBD1|.
TGTGCCAGCAGCTGGAGGACCGGGACAGGCTCCTTGGAGCAGTACTTC
CASSWRTGTGSLEQYF
>TRBJ1-4|TRBV6-1|TRBD1|.
TGTGCCAGCAGAGGACGGACAGGCGGGGGTGAAAAACTGTTTTTT
CASRGRTGGGEKLFF
>TRBJ1-3|TRBV9|.|.
TGTGCCAGCAGCGGCGTTGGAAACACCATATATTTT
CASSGVGNTIYF
>TRBJ1-2|TRBV2|TRBD1|few
TGTGCCAGCAGTACCGGGACAGGGTTTGGCTACACCTTC
CASSTGTGFGYTF
>TRBJ1-5|TRBV2|TRBD1|.
TGTGCCAGCAGTGAAGTGGGACAGCTAAGTCAGCCCCAGCATTTT
CASSEVGQLSQPQHF